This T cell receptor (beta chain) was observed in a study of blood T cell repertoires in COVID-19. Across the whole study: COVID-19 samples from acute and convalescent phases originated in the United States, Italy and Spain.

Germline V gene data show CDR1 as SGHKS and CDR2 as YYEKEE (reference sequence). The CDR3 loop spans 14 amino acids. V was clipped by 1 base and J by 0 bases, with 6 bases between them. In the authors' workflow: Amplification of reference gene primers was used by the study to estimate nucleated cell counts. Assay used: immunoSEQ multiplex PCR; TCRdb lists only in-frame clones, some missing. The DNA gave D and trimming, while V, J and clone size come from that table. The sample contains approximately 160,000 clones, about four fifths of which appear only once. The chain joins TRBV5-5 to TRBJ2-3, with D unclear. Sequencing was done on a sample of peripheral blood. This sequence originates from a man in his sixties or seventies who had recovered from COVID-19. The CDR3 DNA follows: TGTGCCAGCAGCTTGCCTACTAGCACAGATACGCAGTATTTT. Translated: CASSLPTSTDTQYF.